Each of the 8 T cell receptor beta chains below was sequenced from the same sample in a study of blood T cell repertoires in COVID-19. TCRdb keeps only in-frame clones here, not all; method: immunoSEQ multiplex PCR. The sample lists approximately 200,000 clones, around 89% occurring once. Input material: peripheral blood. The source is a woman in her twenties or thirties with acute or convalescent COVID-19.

The CDR3 here is CASSVGVRAIALTDTQYF. CDR3 bases: TGTGCCAGCAGCGTAGGGGTCAGGGCTATTGCCCTCACAGATACGCAGTATTTT. The gene calls are TRBV9 and TRBJ2-3; D possibly corresponds to TRBD1 (5 bases). Trimming took off 0 bases at V and 2 bases at J, with 19 bases between the two ends. CDR1 and CDR2 (germline): SGDLS, YYNGEE. The CDR3 is 18 amino acids.

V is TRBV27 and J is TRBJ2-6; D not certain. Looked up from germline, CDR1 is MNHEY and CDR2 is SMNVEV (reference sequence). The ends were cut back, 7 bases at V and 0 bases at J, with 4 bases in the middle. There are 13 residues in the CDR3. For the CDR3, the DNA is TGTGCCAGCACTCCCTCTGGGGCCAACGTCCTGACTTTC. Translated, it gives CASTPSGANVLTF.

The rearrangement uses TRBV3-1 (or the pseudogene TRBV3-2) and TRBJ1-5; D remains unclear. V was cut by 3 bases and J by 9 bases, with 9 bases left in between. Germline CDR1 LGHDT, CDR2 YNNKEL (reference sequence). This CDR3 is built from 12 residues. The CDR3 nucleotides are TGTGCCAGCAGCCACCCACGAGGGCCCCAGCATTTT. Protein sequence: CASSHPRGPQHF.

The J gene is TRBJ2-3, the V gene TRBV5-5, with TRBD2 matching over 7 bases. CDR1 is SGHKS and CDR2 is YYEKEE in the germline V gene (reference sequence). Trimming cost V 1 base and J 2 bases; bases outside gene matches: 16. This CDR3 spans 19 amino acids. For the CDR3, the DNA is TGTGCCAGCAGCTTGATGGTAGTCGTGGTAGCGGGTACCACAGATACGCAGTATTTT. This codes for CASSLMVVVVAGTTDTQYF.

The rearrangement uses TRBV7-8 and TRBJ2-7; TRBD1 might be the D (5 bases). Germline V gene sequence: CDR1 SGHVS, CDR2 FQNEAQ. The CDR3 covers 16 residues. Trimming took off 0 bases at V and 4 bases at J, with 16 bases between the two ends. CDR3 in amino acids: CASSLATAGIWYEQYF. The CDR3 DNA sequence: TGTGCCAGCAGCTTAGCGACCGCAGGGATCTGGTACGAGCAGTACTTC.

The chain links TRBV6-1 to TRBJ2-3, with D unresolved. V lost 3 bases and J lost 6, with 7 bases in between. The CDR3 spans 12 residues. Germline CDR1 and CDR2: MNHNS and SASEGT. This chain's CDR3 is CASSDRADTQYF. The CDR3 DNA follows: TGTGCCAGCAGTGATCGAGCTGATACGCAGTATTTT.

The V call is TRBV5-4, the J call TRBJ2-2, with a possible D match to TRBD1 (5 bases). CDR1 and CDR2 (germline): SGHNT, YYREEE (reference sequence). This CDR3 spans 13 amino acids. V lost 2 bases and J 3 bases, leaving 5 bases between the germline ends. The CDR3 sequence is CASSLQDTGELFF. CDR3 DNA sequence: TGTGCCAGCAGCTTACAGGACACCGGGGAGCTGTTTTTT.

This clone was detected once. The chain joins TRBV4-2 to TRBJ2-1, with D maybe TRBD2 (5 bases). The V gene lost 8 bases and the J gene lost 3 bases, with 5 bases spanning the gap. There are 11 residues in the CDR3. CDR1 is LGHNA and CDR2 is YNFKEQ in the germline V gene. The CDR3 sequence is CASGSYNEQFF. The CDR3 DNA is TGTGCCAGCGGGAGCTACAATGAGCAGTTCTTC.